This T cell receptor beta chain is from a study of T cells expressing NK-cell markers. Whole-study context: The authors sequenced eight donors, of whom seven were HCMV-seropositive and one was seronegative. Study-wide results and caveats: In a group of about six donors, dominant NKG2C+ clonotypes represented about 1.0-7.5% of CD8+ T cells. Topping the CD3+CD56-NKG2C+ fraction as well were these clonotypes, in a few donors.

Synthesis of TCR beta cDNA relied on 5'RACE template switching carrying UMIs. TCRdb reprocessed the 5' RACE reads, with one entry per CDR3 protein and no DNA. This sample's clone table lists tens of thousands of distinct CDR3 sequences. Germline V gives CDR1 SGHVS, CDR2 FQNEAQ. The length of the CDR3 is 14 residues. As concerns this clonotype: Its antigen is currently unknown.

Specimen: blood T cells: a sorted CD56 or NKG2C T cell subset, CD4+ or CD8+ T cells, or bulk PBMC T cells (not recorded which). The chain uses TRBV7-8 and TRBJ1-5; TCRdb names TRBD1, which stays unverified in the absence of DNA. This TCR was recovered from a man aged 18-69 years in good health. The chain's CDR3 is CASSSDRGAQPQHF. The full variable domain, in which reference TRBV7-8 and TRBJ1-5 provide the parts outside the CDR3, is GAGVSQSPRYKVAKRGQDVALRCDPISGHVSLFWYQQALGQGPEFLTYFQNEAQLDKSGLPSDRFFAERPEGSVSTLKIQRTQQEDSAVYLCASSSDRGAQPQHFGDGTRLSIL.